This entry lists 22 T cell receptor beta chains sequenced from one sample in a study of shared clonotypes between healthy human individuals. The table came from immunoSEQ multiplex PCR; TCRdb's copy has only in-frame clones and leaves some out. The data contain roughly 1,000,000 clones, approximately 78% of them seen just once; the ten biggest clones take up 0.6% to 0.7%. Sequenced: memory CD4+ T cells from PBMCs. The subset was: CD45RA-negative fraction. These receptors were collected from a man younger than 30 in good health. Some clones in this sample may be carry-over from other donors' samples.

This chain connects TRBV30 to TRBJ2-5; 8 bases fit TRBD2. The V gene's germline CDR1 is GTSNPN and CDR2 SVGIG (reference sequence). The CDR3 contains 13 residues. V shed 6 bases, J shed 14 bases, and the junction held 17 bases outside the gene matches. CDR3 residues: CACRRGLAGTAYF. The CDR3 DNA follows: TGTGCCTGCAGGAGGGGATTAGCGGGAACGGCATACTTC.

The V call is TRBV23-1, the J call TRBJ2-7, with TRBD1 matching over 8 bases. TRBV23-1 is identified as an open reading frame with a role that is uncertain. V lost 4 bases and J lost 2; bases outside the gene matches: 7. The CDR3 runs 15 residues. DNA for the CDR3: TGCGCCAGCAGTCCCCGGGACAGGCGGACCTACGAGCAGTACTTC. It is translated as CASSPRDRRTYEQYF.

This rearrangement joins TRBV28 to TRBJ1-5; 7 bases line up with TRBD1. This CDR3 is 16 amino acids long. Germline loops: CDR1 MDHEN, CDR2 SYDVKM. The V gene end was trimmed by 5 bases and the J gene end by 0 bases; junction bases not matched to a gene: 7. CDR3 bases: TGTGCCAGCAGTGGGACAGCTTACTTTAGCAATCAGCCCCAGCATTTT. Its translation is CASSGTAYFSNQPQHF.

This clone came up once. At the DNA level, this CDR3 is encoded by other sequences in the same sample as well. This rearrangement joins TRBV5-1 to TRBJ2-1, with D possibly called TRBD1 or TRBD2 (5 bases each). The length of the CDR3 is 15 residues. In germline, CDR1 is SGHRS, CDR2 YFSETQ. With 0 bases removed from V and 7 bases from J, the gap between germline ends came to 14 bases. CDR3 DNA sequence: TGCGCCAGCAGCTTGGCCGGTGGGACCGGGAATGAGCAGTTCTTC. Encoded protein: CASSLAGGTGNEQFF.

The chain joins TRBV4-2 to TRBJ2-1; TRBD2 matches at 10 bases. The junction had 7 bases not matched to a gene; V was cut back by 5 bases and J by 9 bases. Germline lookup yields CDR1 LGHNA and CDR2 YNFKEQ. This CDR3 contains 14 residues. The CDR3 region has the DNA TGTGCCAGCAGCATAAGCGGGAGGGGGCGTGAGCAGTTCTTC. Translation gives CASSISGRGREQFF.

J is TRBJ2-1 and V is TRBV15, with D unresolved. CDR3 length: 14 residues. The germline gives CDR1 LNHNV, CDR2 YYDKDF (reference sequence). V was shortened by 5 bases and J by 10 bases, with 18 bases between the two germline ends. The CDR3 nucleotides read TGTGCCACCAGCTCGCGTGGGCTGGTCGGGGAGCAGTTCTTC. Translating gives CATSSRGLVGEQFF.

The chain uses TRBV4-1 and TRBJ2-6, with 9 positions matching TRBD2. CDR1 and CDR2 (germline): MGHRA, YSYEKL. V lost 5 bases and J lost 4; bases outside the gene matches: 15. This CDR3 is built from 19 residues. The CDR3 here is CASSFSTAGGPGGANVLTF. CDR3 sequence (DNA): TGCGCCAGCAGCTTCTCTACGGCGGGAGGGCCTGGGGGGGCCAACGTCCTGACTTTC.

V usage is TRBV19 and J usage is TRBJ1-1, with a tentative D call TRBD1 (5 bases). The V end was cut by 1 base, the J end by 5 bases, with 11 bases between. This CDR3 is built from 14 residues. Germline CDR1 and CDR2: LNHDA and SQIVND (reference sequence). For the CDR3, the DNA is TGTGCCAGTAGTATAGCCCGTAGGGGAACTGAAGCTTTCTTT. Amino acid sequence: CASSIARRGTEAFF.

This clone was recorded at least ten times. A read error may produce the germline difference seen at one junction end. V and J are TRBV9 and TRBJ2-2; TRBD1 agrees at 7 bases. CDR1 and CDR2 from the germline V gene are SGDLS and YYNGEE. There are 17 residues in the CDR3. The CDR3 protein is CASSAYSGTANAGELFF. CDR3 in DNA: TGTGCCAGCAGCGCTTATTCCGGGACAGCGAACGCCGGGGAGCTGTTTTTT. The variable domain in full, completed from reference TRBV9 and TRBJ2-2, reads DSGVTQTPKHLITATGQRVTLRCSPRSGDLSVYWYQQSLDQGLQFLIQYYNGEERAKGNILERFSAQQFPDLHSELNLSSLELGDSALYFCASSAYSGTANAGELFFGEGSRLTVL.

J is TRBJ1-4 and V is TRBV7-2; D possibly corresponds to TRBD1 (5 bases). The CDR3 has 15 amino acids. Germline CDR1 SGHTA, CDR2 FQGNSA. V lost 4 bases to trimming and J lost 8 bases, with 17 bases between them. The CDR3 reads CASSWDGLPREKLFF. As DNA, the CDR3 is TGTGCCAGCAGCTGGGACGGTCTGCCAAGGGAAAAACTGTTTTTT. The whole variable domain, filled in from reference TRBV7-2 and TRBJ1-4, reads GAGVSQSPSNKVTEKGKDVELRCDPISGHTALYWYRQSLGQGLEFLIYFQGNSAPDKSGLPSDRFSAERTGGSVSTLTIQRTQQEDSAVYLCASSWDGLPREKLFFGSGTQLSVL.

With regard to this clone: A read error may be the cause here, since a much bigger clone is one base away. Within the sample, other DNA sequences also encode this same CDR3. J is TRBJ1-1 and V is TRBV6-5; D not certain. CDR1 and CDR2 from the germline V gene are MNHEY and SVGAGI. The CDR3 spans 14 residues. V was cut by 0 bases and J by 1 base, with 6 bases left in between. CDR3 loop: CASSYSPGNTEAFF. CDR3 DNA: TGTGCCAGCAGTTACTCCCCAGGGAACACTGAAGCTTTCTTT.

The genes are TRBV7-3 and TRBJ2-2, with no clear D. Germline-derived CDR1 and CDR2 are SGHTA and FQGTGA. The CDR3 runs 13 residues. Trimming pared 4 bases from V and 0 bases from J, leaving 3 bases between. The CDR3 DNA reads TGTGCCAGCAGCTCGACGAACACCGGGGAGCTGTTTTTT. This encodes CASSSTNTGELFF.

CDR3 sequence: CASSLGLGTLSTDTQYF. DNA for the CDR3: TGTGCCAGCAGCTTAGGCTTGGGGACACTTAGCACAGATACGCAGTATTTT. The chain carries TRBV11-2 and TRBJ2-3, with D possibly matching TRBD1 (6 bases). Trimming removed 1 base at V and 0 bases at J, with 14 bases between. The germline V gene encodes CDR1 SGHAT and CDR2 FQNNGV. CDR3 length: 17 amino acids.

V gene TRBV4-2 combines with J gene TRBJ1-4, with D possibly TRBD1 on 5 matching bases. The CDR3 is 13 amino acids. V dropped 5 bases and J dropped 6 bases, with 10 bases sitting between them. The V gene's germline CDR1 is LGHNA and CDR2 YNFKEQ. CDR3 nucleotide sequence: TGTGCCAGCAGCTGGGGAGGGGATGAAAAACTGTTTTTT. This encodes CASSWGGDEKLFF.

The rearrangement joins TRBV11-1 to TRBJ1-1; D gene uncertain. Trimming shortened V by 1 base and J by 0 bases, and 9 bases separated the two germline ends. The length of the CDR3 is 15 residues. From germline, CDR1 is SGHAT and CDR2 FQDESV (reference sequence). CDR3 protein: CASSLGVGVNTEAFF. CDR3 DNA: TGTGCCAGCAGCTTAGGGGTGGGAGTGAACACTGAAGCTTTCTTT.

For the CDR3, the DNA is TGTGCCAGCAGCTTGGACTGGACAGGTGGTGGTACTAACTATGGCTACACCTTC. It codes for CASSLDWTGGGTNYGYTF. This chain joins TRBV5-5 and TRBJ1-2, with 7 bases fitting TRBD1. The CDR3 length is 18 residues. The germline gives CDR1 SGHKS, CDR2 YYEKEE (reference sequence). V was pared by 0 bases and J by 0 bases, with 11 bases of the junction left unmatched.

On this clone itself: This same CDR3 is encoded by further DNA sequences in the sample. V is TRBV10-3 and J is TRBJ2-1; TRBD2 aligns across 8 bases. J gave up 4 bases and V 3 bases, and 5 bases lay outside the gene matches. Germline lookup yields CDR1 ENHRY and CDR2 SYGVKD. The CDR3 consists of 15 residues. Here the CDR3 reads CAISELAASYNEQFF. In nucleotides, the CDR3 is TGTGCCATCAGTGAACTAGCGGCGTCTTACAATGAGCAGTTCTTC.

The genes are TRBV28 and TRBJ1-1, with D possibly matching TRBD1 (6 bases). CDR3 length equals 12 residues. CDR1 is MDHEN and CDR2 is SYDVKM in the germline V gene. The V and J ends lost 8 bases and 10 bases respectively, with 17 bases between them. CDR3 coding DNA: TGTGCCAGCCGCGCCGGGGGGCTTGGAGCTTTCTTT. Amino acid sequence: CASRAGGLGAFF.

This clone was observed at least ten times. This chain connects TRBV5-1 to TRBJ2-5; TRBD2 is a possible D gene (6 bases). V lost 6 bases to trimming and J lost 2 bases, with 14 bases between them. The CDR3 is 14 amino acids. The germline V gene has CDR1 SGHRS and CDR2 YFSETQ. The CDR3: CASNGGPGQETQYF. The CDR3 bases are TGCGCCAGCAATGGAGGGCCGGGTCAAGAGACCCAGTACTTC.

To note about this clone: This could be a read error, since a much larger clone is one nucleotide away. The J gene is TRBJ2-7, the V gene TRBV7-2, with D possibly being TRBD2 (6 bases). The V end was cut by 4 bases, the J end by 3 bases, with 7 bases between. Per germline, CDR1 SGHTA and CDR2 FQGNSA. The CDR3 runs to 12 residues. This CDR3 reads CASSYSGYEQYF. CDR3 coding DNA: TGTGCCAGCAGCTATAGCGGCTACGAGCAGTACTTC.

The J gene is TRBJ2-1, the V gene TRBV29-1; 8 nucleotides agree with TRBD2. V was clipped by 5 bases and J by 7 bases; unmatched bases: 16. Germline V gene data show CDR1 as SQVTM and CDR2 as ANQGSEA. The CDR3 is 16 amino acids. CDR3 DNA: TGCAGCGTTCGCTCCACCGGCGGGGGGCGGGAAAATGAGCAGTTCTTC. Translation gives CSVRSTGGGRENEQFF.

V is TRBV18 and J is TRBJ2-1, with 9 positions matching TRBD2. V trimming: 5 bases; J trimming: 7 bases; junction bases outside the gene matches: 9. From germline, CDR1 is KGHSH and CDR2 LQKENI. The CDR3 loop spans 15 amino acids. Here the CDR3 reads CASSGIAGEGNEQFF. The CDR3 nucleotides read TGTGCCAGCTCAGGGATAGCGGGAGAAGGTAATGAGCAGTTCTTC. Full variable domain (rest looked up from reference TRBV18 and TRBJ2-1): NAGVMQNPRHLVRRRGQEARLRCSPMKGHSHVYWYRQLPEEGLKFMVYLQKENIIDESGMPKERFSAEFPKEGPSILRIQQVVRGDSAAYFCASSGIAGEGNEQFFGPGTRLTVL.